The 12 T cell receptor beta chains listed next were all sequenced from one sample in a study of cytotoxic CD8 clonotypes in ibrutinib-treated CLL. Assay: immunoSEQ multiplex PCR; the TCRdb copy retains only in-frame clones and omits some. Of approximately 160,000 clones in the sample, roughly 90% are singletons; the top ten hold about 2.9%. Sequencing used PBMCs, obtained at disease progression, from a patient treated with ibrutinib. The receptors were sampled from a human donor with chronic lymphocytic leukemia.

CDR3: CASSVSRWGARDTGELFF. The CDR3 nucleotides are TGTGCCAGCAGCGTATCCCGTTGGGGGGCGCGGGACACCGGGGAGCTGTTTTTT. This chain links TRBV9 with TRBJ2-2; D is perhaps TRBD1 or TRBD2 (6 bases each). The CDR3 is made up of 18 amino acids. V lost 1 base to trimming and J lost 3 bases, with 19 bases between them. The germline V gene encodes CDR1 SGDLS and CDR2 YYNGEE.

The rearrangement joins TRBV13 to TRBJ2-1, with 7 bases identical to TRBD2. The trim removed 0 bases at V and 10 bases at J, leaving 6 bases unmatched. The CDR3 has 14 amino acids. Germline V gives CDR1 PRHDT, CDR2 FYEKMQ (reference sequence). The CDR3 region has the DNA TGTGCCAGCAGCTTAGGCGGGGGGTTGGGGGAGCAGTTCTTC. Protein product: CASSLGGGLGEQFF. Looking up the rest from reference TRBV13 and TRBJ2-1 gives the full variable domain: AAGVIQSPRHLIKEKRETATLKCYPIPRHDTVYWYQQGPGQDPQFLISFYEKMQSDKGSIPDRFSAQQFSDYHSELNMSSLELGDSALYFCASSLGGGLGEQFFGPGTRLTVL.

The CDR3 nucleotides read TGTGCCAGCAGCCCCAGCCGGCTAGCGGGAACCTGGCACGAGCAGTACTTC. Translation: CASSPSRLAGTWHEQYF. The V gene is TRBV9, the J gene TRBJ2-7; 9 bases are shared with TRBD2. The CDR3 spans 17 residues. Germline-derived CDR1 and CDR2 are SGDLS and YYNGEE. With 4 bases clipped from V and 5 bases from J, the junction kept 16 bases outside the gene matches.

The V gene is TRBV19, the J gene TRBJ2-7; D possibly corresponds to TRBD2 (5 bases). V lost 6 bases, J lost 0 bases, and 15 bases lay in between. Germline CDR1 LNHDA, CDR2 SQIVND (reference sequence). CDR3 length: 15 amino acids. For the CDR3, the DNA is TGTGCCAGTAGAGGACTTTCCGAAAGCTCCTACGAGCAGTACTTC. Its protein product is CASRGLSESSYEQYF.

This chain uses TRBV6-5 with TRBJ1-3, with 7 bases identical to TRBD1. The CDR3 sequence is 15 residues long. CDR1 and CDR2 from the germline V gene are MNHEY and SVGAGI. Trimming cost V 6 bases and J 3 bases; bases outside gene matches: 8. The CDR3 DNA reads TGTGCCAGCAGCCCAGGGGGACTAGGTGGAAACACCATATATTTT. Translating gives CASSPGGLGGNTIYF.

V is TRBV5-1 and J is TRBJ2-1, with 12 bases that match TRBD1. V lost 4 bases, J lost 8 bases, and 7 bases stayed unmatched. Germline CDR1 and CDR2: SGHRS and YFSETQ. The CDR3 loop spans 15 amino acids. CDR3 sequence (DNA): TGCGCCAGCAGCCCTGGGACAGGGGGCGTTGATGAGCAGTTCTTC. Translating it yields CASSPGTGGVDEQFF.

This clone was detected only a few times. V is TRBV19 and J is TRBJ1-2; D is possibly TRBD1 (5 bases). The germline gives CDR1 LNHDA, CDR2 SQIVND (reference sequence). CDR3 length: 16 residues. V gave up 7 bases and J gave up 4 bases, with 22 bases separating them. This CDR3 is CASNQLDGRQSYGYTF. CDR3 DNA: TGTGCCAGTAATCAACTCGACGGTCGACAGAGCTATGGCTACACCTTC.

The genes are TRBV9 and TRBJ1-3, with D possibly TRBD1 on 5 matching bases. Germline V CDR1 and CDR2: SGDLS, YYNGEE. The CDR3 covers 17 residues. V was cut by 4 bases and J by 0 bases, with 17 bases left in between. The CDR3 spells CASSPNRAGSSGNTIYF. The CDR3 bases are TGTGCCAGCAGCCCCAATCGGGCAGGGAGCTCTGGAAACACCATATATTTT.

Here the CDR3 reads CASSLAPRDPYEQYF. The CDR3, as DNA: TGTGCCAGCAGCTTAGCGCCTCGGGATCCCTACGAGCAGTACTTC. The chain combines TRBV7-9 with TRBJ2-7, with D possibly matching TRBD2 (5 bases). Trimming removed 0 bases from V and 2 bases from J, with 11 bases in between. CDR1 SEHNR and CDR2 FQNEAQ come from the germline V gene (reference sequence). The CDR3 is 15 amino acids.

The rearrangement uses TRBV7-3 and TRBJ2-1, with TRBD1 matching 7 bases. The germline gives CDR1 SGHTA, CDR2 FQGTGA. Unmatched junction bases numbered 13, after V lost 5 bases and J lost 6 bases. The CDR3 contains 16 residues. The DNA of the CDR3 is TGTGCCAGCAGCCAAAAGGGGGCAGGGTTCCCCAATGAGCAGTTCTTC. Encoded protein: CASSQKGAGFPNEQFF.

Notes on this clone: Other DNA variants within this sample encode the same CDR3. V gene TRBV14 combines with J gene TRBJ1-1; D gene ambiguous. CDR3 size: 13 residues. Germline values: CDR1 SGHDN, CDR2 FVKESK. V was cut by 1 base and J by 1 base, with 4 bases left in between. In DNA form, the CDR3 reads TGTGCCAGCAGCCAAGTCAGGAACACTGAAGCTTTCTTT. This translates into CASSQVRNTEAFF.

This clone has more than one count but fewer than ten. J is TRBJ1-1 and V is TRBV9; D is uncertain. The CDR3 loop spans 13 amino acids. The V gene lost 0 bases and the J gene lost 6 bases, with 9 bases spanning the gap. Germline lookup yields CDR1 SGDLS and CDR2 YYNGEE. DNA of the CDR3: TGTGCCAGCAGCGTAGTGTCTGATCCTGAAGCTTTCTTT. Its protein is CASSVVSDPEAFF.